This record looks at one T cell receptor (beta chain) sequence and its context. Its antigen is still unknown. Base qualities are not recorded, but no much larger clone differs from it by a single base. PBMCs were isolated by density centrifugation and stained for CD3, CD4 and CD8, after which CD4+ and CD8+ T cells were sorted on a FACSAria. Scalp biopsies and blood samples were obtained from unaffected controls. In the germline V gene, CDR1 corresponds to SNHLY and CDR2 to FYNNEI. The CDR3 measures 14 amino acids from cysteine to phenylalanine. Only the CDR3 portion is preserved as DNA: 42 bases, with reading frame beginning at the first base. V gives up 8 bases and J gives up 1 base, and the segment between their germline ends measures 13 bases. Receptors were amplified or captured by the immunoSEQ multiplex PCR assay. To provide template for TCR sequencing, every sample had RNA extracted and reverse transcribed into cDNA. First-strand cDNA was synthesized with SuperScript III using a 2:1 mix of oligo-dT and random hexamers. A synthetic immune receptor repertoire was used to measure amplification bias, and any remaining bias was corrected computationally. Processing in the source paper ran as follows. Raw reads were preprocessed for error removal, and CDR3 was defined according to IMGT conventions as running from the conserved cysteine to phenylalanine. To get clonality, Shannon entropy was normalized by log2 of the number of productive unique TCRs and the result was subtracted from 1. CD4 or CD8 identity of scalp clones was inferred by cross-referencing scalp TCRbeta sequences with sorted blood CD4 and CD8 repertoires. TCRdb retrieved this table from immuneACCESS and kept in-frame rearrangements only. Not all clones are present; in checked studies, unresolved V genes account for under half, and no reason is known for the remainder. Clone size and the V and J calls come from that table; the DNA yielded D and trimming. For this sample the table gives about 150,000 clones, of which around 54% were detected only once. 4.8% of the sample belongs to the ten largest clones.

The data stem from a study of CD8+ T cells in alopecia areata listed by TCRdb under 2018. With regard to the full study: The study used high-throughput TCRbeta sequencing to examine T cell clonal expansion in alopecia areata, in both the C3H/HeJ mouse model and human patients. In humans, TCRbeta sequencing was performed on scalp tissue and on sorted CD4+ and CD8+ peripheral blood T cells from healthy controls and from patients with patchy or totalis/universalis alopecia areata. Scalp clonality was compared among normal scalp (n=4), patchy alopecia areata scalp (n=8), and alopecia totalis/universalis scalp (n=8). RNA was obtained with the PAXgene miRNA kit for fixed scalp, the miRNeasy kit for PBMCs, and the RNeasy kit for mouse skin. TCRbeta CDR3 regions were amplified by immunoSEQ multiplex PCR with 35 Vbeta forward and 13 Jbeta reverse primers. What the authors observed across the whole study: Higher clonality and more expanded CD8+ clones were observed in lesional scalp than in normal scalp, particularly in alopecia totalis/universalis, a finding suggestive of antigenic drive. Scalp TCR repertoire analysis is complicated because resident alphabeta T cells in normal human skin are also sequenced, whereas mouse skin is dominated by gammadelta T cells. TCR sequences shared between patients were less clear than in mice, possibly partly because of HLA diversity in the patient population.

Sequencing used CD4+ T cells sorted from blood. The sequence joins TRBV2 to TRBJ2-3; a tentative D match to TRBD1 spans 6 bases. This TCR was recovered from a human donor in good health. The CDR3: CASRGQFGTDTQYF. The DNA reads TGTGCCAGCCGAGGACAGTTTGGCACAGATACGCAGTATTTT.